This T cell receptor (beta chain) is drawn from a study of cytomegalovirus exposure and HLA in healthy donors. V was clipped by 0 bases and J by 3 bases, with 12 bases between them. The CDR3 is 15 residues long. Germline V CDR1 and CDR2: LGHNA, YSLEER. Use of 60 Vbeta and 13 Jbeta primers characterized the PCR. Some clones are missing from TCRdb's copy, which holds only in-frame ones; the method was immunoSEQ multiplex PCR. In the table there are 150,000 to 200,000 clones, over 80% of which are singletons. The TCR sequence derives from a human donor in good health. Sequenced sample: PBMCs. V usage is TRBV4-3 and J usage is TRBJ2-7; D is unresolved. CDR3 DNA: TGCGCCAGCAGCCAAGATCTAAACAGCAACTACGAGCAGTACTTC. Protein: CASSQDLNSNYEQYF.